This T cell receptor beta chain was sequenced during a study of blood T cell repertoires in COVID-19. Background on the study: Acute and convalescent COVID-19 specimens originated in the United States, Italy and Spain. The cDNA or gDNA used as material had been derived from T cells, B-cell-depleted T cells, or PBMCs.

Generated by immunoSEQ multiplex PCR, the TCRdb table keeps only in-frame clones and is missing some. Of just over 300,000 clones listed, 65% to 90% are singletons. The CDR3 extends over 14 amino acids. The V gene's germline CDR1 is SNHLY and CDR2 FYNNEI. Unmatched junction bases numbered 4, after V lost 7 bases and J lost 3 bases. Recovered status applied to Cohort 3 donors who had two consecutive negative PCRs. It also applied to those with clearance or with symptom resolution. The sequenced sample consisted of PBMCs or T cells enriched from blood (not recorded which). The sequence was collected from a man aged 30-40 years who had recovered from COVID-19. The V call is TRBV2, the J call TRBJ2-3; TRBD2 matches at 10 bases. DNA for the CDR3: TGTGCCAGCATGGAGACTAGCGGGACAGATACGCAGTATTTT. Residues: CASMETSGTDTQYF.